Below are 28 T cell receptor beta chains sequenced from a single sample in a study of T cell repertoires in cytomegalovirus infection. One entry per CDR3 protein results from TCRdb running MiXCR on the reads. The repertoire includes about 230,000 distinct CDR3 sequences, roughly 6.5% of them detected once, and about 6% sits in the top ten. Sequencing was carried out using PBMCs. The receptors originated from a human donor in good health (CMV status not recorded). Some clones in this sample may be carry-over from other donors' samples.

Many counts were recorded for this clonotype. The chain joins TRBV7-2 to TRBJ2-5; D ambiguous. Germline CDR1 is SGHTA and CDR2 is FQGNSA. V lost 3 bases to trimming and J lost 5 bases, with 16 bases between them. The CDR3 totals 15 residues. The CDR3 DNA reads TGTGCCAGCAGCTTCTGGTCCTCTCTCGGGGAGACCCAGTACTTC. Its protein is CASSFWSSLGETQYF.

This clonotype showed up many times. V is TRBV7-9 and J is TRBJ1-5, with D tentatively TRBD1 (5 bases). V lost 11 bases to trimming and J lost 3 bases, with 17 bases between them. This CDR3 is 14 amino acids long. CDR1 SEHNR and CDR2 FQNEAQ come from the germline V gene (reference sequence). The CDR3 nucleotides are TGTGCCGTAACGTCCGGACACCCCAATCAGCCCCAGCATTTT. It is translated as CAVTSGHPNQPQHF.

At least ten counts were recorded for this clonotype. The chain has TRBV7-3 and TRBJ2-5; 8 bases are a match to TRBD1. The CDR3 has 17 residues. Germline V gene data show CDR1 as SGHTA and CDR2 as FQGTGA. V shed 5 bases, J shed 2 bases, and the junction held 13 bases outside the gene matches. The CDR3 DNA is TGTGCCAGCAGCCCCGGGGAGAGACAGGGGCGACAAGAGACCCAGTACTTC. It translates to CASSPGERQGRQETQYF.

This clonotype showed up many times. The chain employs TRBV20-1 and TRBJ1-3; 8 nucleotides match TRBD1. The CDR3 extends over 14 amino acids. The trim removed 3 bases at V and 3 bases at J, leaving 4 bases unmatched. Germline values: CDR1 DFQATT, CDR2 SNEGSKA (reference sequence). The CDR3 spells CSARDRARGNTIYF. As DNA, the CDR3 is TGCAGTGCTAGGGACAGGGCGCGTGGAAACACCATATATTTT.

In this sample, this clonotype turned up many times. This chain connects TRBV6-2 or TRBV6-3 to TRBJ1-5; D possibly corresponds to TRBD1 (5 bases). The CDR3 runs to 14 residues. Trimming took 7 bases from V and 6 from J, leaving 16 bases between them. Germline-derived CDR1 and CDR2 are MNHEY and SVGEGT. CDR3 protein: CASNLQGRGQPQHF. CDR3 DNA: TGTGCCAGCAACTTGCAGGGTCGGGGTCAGCCCCAGCATTTT.

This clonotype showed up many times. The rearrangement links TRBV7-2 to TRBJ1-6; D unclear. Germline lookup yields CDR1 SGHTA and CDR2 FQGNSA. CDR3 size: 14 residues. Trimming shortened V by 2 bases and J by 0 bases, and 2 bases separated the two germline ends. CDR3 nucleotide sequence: TGTGCCAGCAGCTTAAGCTCCTATAATTCACCCCTCCACTTT. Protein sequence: CASSLSSYNSPLHF.

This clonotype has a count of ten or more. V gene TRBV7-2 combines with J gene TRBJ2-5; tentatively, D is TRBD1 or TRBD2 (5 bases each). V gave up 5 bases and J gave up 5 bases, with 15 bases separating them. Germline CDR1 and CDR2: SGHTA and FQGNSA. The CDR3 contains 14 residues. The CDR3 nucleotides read TGTGCCAGCAGCCACGGGACCCCCATGGAGACCCAGTACTTC. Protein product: CASSHGTPMETQYF. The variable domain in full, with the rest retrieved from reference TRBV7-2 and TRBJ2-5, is GAGVSQSPSNKVTEKGKDVELRCDPISGHTALYWYRQSLGQGLEFLIYFQGNSAPDKSGLPSDRFSAERTGGSVSTLTIQRTQQEDSAVYLCASSHGTPMETQYFGPGTRLLVL.

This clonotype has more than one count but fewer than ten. CDR3 DNA: TGCGCCAGCAGCCAAGTTCGAGGGGGCTCCTATGGCTACACCTTC. Protein sequence: CASSQVRGGSYGYTF. The chain combines TRBV4-1 with TRBJ1-2; TRBD1 agrees at 7 bases. Germline V gene sequence: CDR1 MGHRA, CDR2 YSYEKL. This CDR3 has 15 residues. After removal of 1 base from V and 4 bases from J, the junction contained 6 bases not matched to a gene.

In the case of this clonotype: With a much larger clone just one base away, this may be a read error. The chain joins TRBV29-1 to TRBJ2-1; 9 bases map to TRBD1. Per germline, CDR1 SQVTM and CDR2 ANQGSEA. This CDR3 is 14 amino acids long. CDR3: CGVGQGSAYNEQFF. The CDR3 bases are TGCGGCGTAGGACAGGGGTCGGCTTACAATGAGCAGTTCTTC.

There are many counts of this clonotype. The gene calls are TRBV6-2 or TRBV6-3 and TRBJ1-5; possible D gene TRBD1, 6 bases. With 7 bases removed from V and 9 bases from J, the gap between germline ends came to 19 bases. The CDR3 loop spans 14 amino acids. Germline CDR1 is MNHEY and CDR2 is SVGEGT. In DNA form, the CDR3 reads TGTGCCAGCAAGACGAGTGGGGGCGGTTGGCCCCAGCATTTT. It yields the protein CASKTSGGGWPQHF.

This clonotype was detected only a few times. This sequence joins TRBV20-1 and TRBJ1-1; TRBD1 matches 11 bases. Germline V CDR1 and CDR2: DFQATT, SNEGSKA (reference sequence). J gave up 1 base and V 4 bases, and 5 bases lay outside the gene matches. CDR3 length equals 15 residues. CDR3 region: CSANRDRGGNTEAFF. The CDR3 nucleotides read TGCAGTGCTAACCGGGACAGGGGGGGGAACACTGAAGCTTTCTTT.

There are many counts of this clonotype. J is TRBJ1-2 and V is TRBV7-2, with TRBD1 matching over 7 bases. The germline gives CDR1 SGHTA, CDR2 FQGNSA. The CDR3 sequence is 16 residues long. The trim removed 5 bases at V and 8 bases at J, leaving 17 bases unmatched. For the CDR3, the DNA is TGTGCCAGCAGCCAAGACTTCCGGGACAGAGGGAAGGGCTACACCTTC. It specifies CASSQDFRDRGKGYTF.

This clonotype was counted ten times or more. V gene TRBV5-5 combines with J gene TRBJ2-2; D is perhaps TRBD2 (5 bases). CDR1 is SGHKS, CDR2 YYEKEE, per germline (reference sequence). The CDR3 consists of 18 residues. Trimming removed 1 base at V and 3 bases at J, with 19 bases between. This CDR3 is CASSLSPPEERDTGELFF. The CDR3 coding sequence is TGTGCCAGCAGCTTGTCCCCCCCAGAGGAGAGGGACACCGGGGAGCTGTTTTTT.

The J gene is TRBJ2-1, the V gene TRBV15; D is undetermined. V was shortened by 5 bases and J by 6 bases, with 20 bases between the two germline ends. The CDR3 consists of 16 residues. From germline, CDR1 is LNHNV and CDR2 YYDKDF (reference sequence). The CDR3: CATSHRQRSPPNEQFF. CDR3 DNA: TGTGCCACCAGCCACCGTCAGCGAAGTCCACCCAATGAGCAGTTCTTC.

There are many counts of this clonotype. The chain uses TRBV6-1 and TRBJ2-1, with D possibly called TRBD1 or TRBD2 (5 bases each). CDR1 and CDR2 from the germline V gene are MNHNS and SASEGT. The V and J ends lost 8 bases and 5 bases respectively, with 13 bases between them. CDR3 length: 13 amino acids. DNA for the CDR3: TGTGCCAGCGGACAACCGGGAAACAATGAGCAGTTCTTC. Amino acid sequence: CASGQPGNNEQFF.

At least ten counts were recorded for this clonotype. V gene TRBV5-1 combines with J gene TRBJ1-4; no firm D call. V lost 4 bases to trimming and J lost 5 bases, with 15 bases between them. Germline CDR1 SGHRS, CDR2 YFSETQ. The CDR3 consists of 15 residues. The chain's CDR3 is CASSPLPSGNEKLFF. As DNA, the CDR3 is TGCGCCAGCAGCCCGCTGCCCTCCGGAAATGAAAAACTGTTTTTT. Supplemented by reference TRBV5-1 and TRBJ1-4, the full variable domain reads KAGVTQTPRYLIKTRGQQVTLSCSPISGHRSVSWYQQTPGQGLQFLFEYFSETQRNKGNFPGRFSGRQFSNSRSEMNVSTLELGDSALYLCASSPLPSGNEKLFFGSGTQLSVL.

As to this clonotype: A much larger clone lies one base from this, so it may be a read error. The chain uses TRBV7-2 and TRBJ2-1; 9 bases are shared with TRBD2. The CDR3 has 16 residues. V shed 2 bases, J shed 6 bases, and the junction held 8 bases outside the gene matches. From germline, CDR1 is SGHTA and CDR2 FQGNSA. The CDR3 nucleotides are TGTGCCAGCAGCTTACGGGGCGGGGGGGGGTCCAATGAGCAGTTCTTC. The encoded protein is CASSLRGGGGSNEQFF.

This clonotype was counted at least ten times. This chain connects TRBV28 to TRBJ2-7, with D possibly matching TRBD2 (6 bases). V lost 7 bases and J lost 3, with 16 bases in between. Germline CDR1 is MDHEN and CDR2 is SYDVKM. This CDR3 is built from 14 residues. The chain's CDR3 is CASIPGGNNYEQYF. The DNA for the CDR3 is TGTGCCAGCATCCCCGGGGGTAACAACTACGAGCAGTACTTC.

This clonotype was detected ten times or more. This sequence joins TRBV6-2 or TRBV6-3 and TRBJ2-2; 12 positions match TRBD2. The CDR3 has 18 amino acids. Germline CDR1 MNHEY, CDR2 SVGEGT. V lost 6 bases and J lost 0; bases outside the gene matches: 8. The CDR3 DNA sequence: TGTGCCAGCAGCGGACTAGCGGGGCCTAAAGCGAACACCGGGGAGCTGTTTTTT. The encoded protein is CASSGLAGPKANTGELFF.

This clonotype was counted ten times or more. CDR3 in DNA: TGTGCCAGCAGTGAAGAGAGGGCGACGTACAGGGTCCAAGAGACCCAGTACTTC. Translation: CASSEERATYRVQETQYF. This chain uses TRBV6-1 with TRBJ2-5; D perhaps matches TRBD1 (6 bases). The CDR3 consists of 18 residues. Trimming removed 1 base at V and 1 base at J, with 19 bases between. Germline assignment: CDR1 MNHNS and CDR2 SASEGT.

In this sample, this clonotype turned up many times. This CDR3 is CASSLGQGANGEKLFF. The CDR3 DNA follows: TGTGCCAGCAGCTTAGGACAGGGGGCGAACGGTGAAAAACTGTTTTTT. The V gene is TRBV7-2, the J gene TRBJ1-4; TRBD1 agrees at 10 bases. This CDR3 has 16 amino acids. Trimming cost V 1 base and J 7 bases; bases outside gene matches: 6. The V gene's germline CDR1 is SGHTA and CDR2 FQGNSA.

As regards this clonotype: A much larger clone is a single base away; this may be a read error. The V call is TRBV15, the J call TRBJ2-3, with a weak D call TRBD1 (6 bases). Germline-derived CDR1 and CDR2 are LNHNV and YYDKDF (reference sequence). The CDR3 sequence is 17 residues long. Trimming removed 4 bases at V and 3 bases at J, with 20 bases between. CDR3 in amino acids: CATSKPGHGFRTDTQYF. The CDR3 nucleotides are TGTGCCACCAGCAAACCGGGACATGGGTTTCGGACAGATACGCAGTATTTT. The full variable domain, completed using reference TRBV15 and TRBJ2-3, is DAMVIQNPRYQVTQFGKPVTLSCSQTLNHNVMYWYQQKSSQAPKLLFHYYDKDFNNEADTPDNFQSRRPNTSFCFLDIRSPGLGDTAMYLCATSKPGHGFRTDTQYFGPGTRLTVL.

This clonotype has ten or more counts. CDR3 DNA sequence: TGTGCCAGCAGCTTAGCCAGGGAAAACATTCAGTACTTC. Protein product: CASSLARENIQYF. The genes are TRBV7-2 and TRBJ2-4; D may be TRBD1 (5 bases). Germline V gene sequence: CDR1 SGHTA, CDR2 FQGNSA. Trimming cost V 0 bases and J 5 bases, with 5 bases left between them. This CDR3 spans 13 amino acids.

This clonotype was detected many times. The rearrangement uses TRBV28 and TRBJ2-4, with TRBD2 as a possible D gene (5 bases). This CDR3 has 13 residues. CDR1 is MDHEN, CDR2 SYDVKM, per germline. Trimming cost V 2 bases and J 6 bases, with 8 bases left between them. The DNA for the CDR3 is TGTGCCAGCAGTTTAACCCGGGGAAACATTCAGTACTTC. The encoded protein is CASSLTRGNIQYF. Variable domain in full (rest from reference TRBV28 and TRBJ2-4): DVKVTQSSRYLVKRTGEKVFLECVQDMDHENMFWYRQDPGLGLRLIYFSYDVKMKEKGDIPEGYSVSREKKERFSLILESASTNQTSMYLCASSLTRGNIQYFGAGTRLSVL.

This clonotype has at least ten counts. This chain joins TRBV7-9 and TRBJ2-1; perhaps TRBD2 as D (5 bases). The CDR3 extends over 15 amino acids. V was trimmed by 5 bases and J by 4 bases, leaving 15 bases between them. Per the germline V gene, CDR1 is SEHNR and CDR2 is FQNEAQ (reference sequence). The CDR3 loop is CASSSRRGGYNEQFF. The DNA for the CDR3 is TGTGCCAGCAGCAGCCGACGGGGTGGGTACAATGAGCAGTTCTTC.

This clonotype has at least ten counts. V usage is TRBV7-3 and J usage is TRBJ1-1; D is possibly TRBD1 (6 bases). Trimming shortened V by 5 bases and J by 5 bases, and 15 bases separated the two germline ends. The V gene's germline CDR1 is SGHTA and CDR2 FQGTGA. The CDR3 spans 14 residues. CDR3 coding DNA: TGTGCCAGCAGCCTGACAGGTCCGGAGACTGAAGCTTTCTTT. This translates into CASSLTGPETEAFF.

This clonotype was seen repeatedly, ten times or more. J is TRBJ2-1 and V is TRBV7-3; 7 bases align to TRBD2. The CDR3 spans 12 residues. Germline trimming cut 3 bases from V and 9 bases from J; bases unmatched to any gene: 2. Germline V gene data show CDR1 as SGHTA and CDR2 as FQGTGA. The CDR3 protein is CASSFQRGEQFF. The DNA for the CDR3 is TGTGCCAGCAGCTTTCAGCGGGGTGAGCAGTTCTTC. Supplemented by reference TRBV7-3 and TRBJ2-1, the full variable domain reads GAGVSQTPSNKVTEKGKYVELRCDPISGHTALYWYRQSLGQGPEFLIYFQGTGAADDSGLPNDRFFAVRPEGSVSTLKIQRTERGDSAVYLCASSFQRGEQFFGPGTRLTVL.

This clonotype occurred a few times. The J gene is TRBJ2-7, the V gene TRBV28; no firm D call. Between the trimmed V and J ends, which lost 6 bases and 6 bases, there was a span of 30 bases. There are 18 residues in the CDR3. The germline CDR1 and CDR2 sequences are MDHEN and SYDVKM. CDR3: CASSPNYPASARRSEQYF. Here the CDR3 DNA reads TGTGCCAGCAGCCCCAATTACCCCGCTTCGGCTCGGCGTTCCGAGCAGTACTTC.